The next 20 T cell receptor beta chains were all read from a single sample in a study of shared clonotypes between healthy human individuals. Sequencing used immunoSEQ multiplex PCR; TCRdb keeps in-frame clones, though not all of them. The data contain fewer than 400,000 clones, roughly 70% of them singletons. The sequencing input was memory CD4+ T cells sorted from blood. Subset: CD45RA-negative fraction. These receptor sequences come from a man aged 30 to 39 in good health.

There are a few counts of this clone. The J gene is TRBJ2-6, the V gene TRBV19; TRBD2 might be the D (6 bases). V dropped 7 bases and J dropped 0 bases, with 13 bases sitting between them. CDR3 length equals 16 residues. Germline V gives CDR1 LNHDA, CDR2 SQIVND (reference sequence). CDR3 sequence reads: CASTILGGSGANVLTF. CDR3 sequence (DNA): TGTGCCAGTACCATATTGGGGGGCTCTGGGGCCAACGTCCTGACTTTC. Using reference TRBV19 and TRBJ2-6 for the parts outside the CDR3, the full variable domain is DGGITQSPKYLFRKEGQNVTLSCEQNLNHDAMYWYRQDPGQGLRLIYYSQIVNDFQKGDIAEGYSVSREKKESFPLTVTSAQKNPTAFYLCASTILGGSGANVLTFGAGSRLTVL.

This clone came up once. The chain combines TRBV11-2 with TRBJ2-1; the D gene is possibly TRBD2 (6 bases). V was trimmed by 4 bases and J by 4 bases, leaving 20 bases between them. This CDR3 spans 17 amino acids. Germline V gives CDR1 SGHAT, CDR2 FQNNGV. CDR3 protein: CASSSRLQGRTYNEQFF. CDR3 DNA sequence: TGTGCCAGCAGCTCCCGCCTACAAGGGAGGACTTACAATGAGCAGTTCTTC.

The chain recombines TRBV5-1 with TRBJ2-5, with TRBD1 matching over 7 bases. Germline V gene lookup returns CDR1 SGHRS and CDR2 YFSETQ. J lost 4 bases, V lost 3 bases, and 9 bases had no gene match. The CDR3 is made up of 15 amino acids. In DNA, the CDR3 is TGCGCCAGCAGCTCCCTGGGTAGGGGGCGAGAGACCCAGTACTTC. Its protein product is CASSSLGRGRETQYF.

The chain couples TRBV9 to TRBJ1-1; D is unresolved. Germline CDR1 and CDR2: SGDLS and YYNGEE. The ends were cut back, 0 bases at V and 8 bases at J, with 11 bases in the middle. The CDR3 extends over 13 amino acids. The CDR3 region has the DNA TGTGCCAGCAGCGTAGGGATTGGCGGAGAAGCTTTCTTT. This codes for CASSVGIGGEAFF.

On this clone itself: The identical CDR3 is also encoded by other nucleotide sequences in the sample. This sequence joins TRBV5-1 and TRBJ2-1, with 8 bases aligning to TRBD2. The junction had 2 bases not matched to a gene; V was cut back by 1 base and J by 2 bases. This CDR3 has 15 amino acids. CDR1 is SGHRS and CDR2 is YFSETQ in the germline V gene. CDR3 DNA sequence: TGCGCCAGCAGCTTGACTAGCGGCACCTACAATGAGCAGTTCTTC. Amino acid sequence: CASSLTSGTYNEQFF.

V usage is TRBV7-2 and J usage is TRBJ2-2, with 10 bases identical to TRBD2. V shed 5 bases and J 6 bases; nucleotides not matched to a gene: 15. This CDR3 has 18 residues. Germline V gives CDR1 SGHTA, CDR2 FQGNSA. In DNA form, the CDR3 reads TGTGCCAGCAGCAGCCAAGGCGTGGCTAGCGGGAGCCCCGGGGAGCTGTTTTTT. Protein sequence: CASSSQGVASGSPGELFF. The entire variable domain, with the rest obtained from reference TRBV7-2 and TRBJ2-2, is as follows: GAGVSQSPSNKVTEKGKDVELRCDPISGHTALYWYRQSLGQGLEFLIYFQGNSAPDKSGLPSDRFSAERTGGSVSTLTIQRTQQEDSAVYLCASSSQGVASGSPGELFFGEGSRLTVL.

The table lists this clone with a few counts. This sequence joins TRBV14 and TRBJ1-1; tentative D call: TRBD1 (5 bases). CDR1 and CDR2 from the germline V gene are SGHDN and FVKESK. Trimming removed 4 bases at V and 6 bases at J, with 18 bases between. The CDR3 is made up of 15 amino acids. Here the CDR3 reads CASSPWGLSNSEAFF. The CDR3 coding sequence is TGTGCCAGCAGCCCATGGGGCCTTTCTAATTCTGAAGCTTTCTTT.

The CDR3 reads CASSGDLNPGYSNQPQHF. CDR3 nucleotide sequence: TGTGCCAGCTCAGGGGACCTAAACCCCGGCTATAGCAATCAGCCCCAGCATTTT. The genes are TRBV18 and TRBJ1-5; tentative D call: TRBD1 (5 bases). Germline values: CDR1 KGHSH, CDR2 LQKENI. V lost 5 bases, J lost 0 bases, and 20 bases lay in between. This CDR3 is 18 amino acids long.

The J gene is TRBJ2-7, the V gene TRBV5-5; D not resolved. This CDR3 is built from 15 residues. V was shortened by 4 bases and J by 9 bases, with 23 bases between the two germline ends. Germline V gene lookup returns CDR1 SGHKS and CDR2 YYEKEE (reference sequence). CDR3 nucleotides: TGTGCCAGCAGCCCCATGCATTCTTCACCTGCAGGGCAGTACTTC. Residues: CASSPMHSSPAGQYF.

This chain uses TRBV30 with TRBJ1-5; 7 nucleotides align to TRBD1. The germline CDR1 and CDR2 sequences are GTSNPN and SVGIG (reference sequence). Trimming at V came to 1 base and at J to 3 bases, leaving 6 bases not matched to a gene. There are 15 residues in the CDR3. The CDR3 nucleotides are TGTGCCTGGAGTGGAGGGGACAGTGACAATCAGCCCCAGCATTTT. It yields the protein CAWSGGDSDNQPQHF.

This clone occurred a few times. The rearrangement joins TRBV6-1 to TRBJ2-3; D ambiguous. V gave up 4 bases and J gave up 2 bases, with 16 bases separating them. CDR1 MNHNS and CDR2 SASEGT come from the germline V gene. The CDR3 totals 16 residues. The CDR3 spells CASSVEVGSYTDTQYF. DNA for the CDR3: TGTGCCAGCAGTGTCGAGGTCGGTTCCTACACAGATACGCAGTATTTT.

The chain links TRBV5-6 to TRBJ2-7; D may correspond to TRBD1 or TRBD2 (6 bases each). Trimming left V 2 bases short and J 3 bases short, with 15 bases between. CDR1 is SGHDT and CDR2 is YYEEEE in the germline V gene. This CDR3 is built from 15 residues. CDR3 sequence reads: CASSFMQRGDYEQYF. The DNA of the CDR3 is TGTGCCAGCAGCTTCATGCAGAGGGGGGACTACGAGCAGTACTTC.

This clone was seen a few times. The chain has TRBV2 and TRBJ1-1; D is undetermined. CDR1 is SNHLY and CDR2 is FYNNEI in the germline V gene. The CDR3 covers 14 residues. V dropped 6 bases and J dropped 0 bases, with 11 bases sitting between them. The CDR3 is CASRQRALNTEAFF. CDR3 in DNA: TGTGCCAGCAGGCAACGGGCATTGAACACTGAAGCTTTCTTT.

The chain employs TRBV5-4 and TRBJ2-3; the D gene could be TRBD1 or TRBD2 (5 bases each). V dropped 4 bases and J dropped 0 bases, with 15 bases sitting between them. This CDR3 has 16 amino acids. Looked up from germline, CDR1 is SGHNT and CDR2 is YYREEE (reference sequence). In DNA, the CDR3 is TGTGCCAGCAGCATCCCGGACGGGGCTAGCACAGATACGCAGTATTTT. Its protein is CASSIPDGASTDTQYF.

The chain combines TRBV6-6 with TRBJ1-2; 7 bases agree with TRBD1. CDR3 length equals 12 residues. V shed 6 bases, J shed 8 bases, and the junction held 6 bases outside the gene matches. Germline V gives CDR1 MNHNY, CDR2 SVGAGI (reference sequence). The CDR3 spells CASRTGNRGYTF. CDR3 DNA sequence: TGTGCCAGCAGGACAGGGAATCGAGGCTACACCTTC.

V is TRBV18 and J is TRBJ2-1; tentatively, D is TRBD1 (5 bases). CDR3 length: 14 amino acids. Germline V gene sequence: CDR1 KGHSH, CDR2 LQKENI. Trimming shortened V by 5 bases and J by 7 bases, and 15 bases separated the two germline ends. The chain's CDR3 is CASSSASQGNEQFF. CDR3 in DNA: TGTGCCAGCTCATCGGCGAGCCAGGGAAATGAGCAGTTCTTC.

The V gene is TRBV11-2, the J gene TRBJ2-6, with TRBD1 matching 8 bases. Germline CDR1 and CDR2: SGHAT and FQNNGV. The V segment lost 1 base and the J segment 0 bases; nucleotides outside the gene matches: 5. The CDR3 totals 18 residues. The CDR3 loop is CASSLGTGLHSGANVLTF. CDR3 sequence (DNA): TGTGCCAGCAGCTTAGGGACAGGGCTCCACTCTGGGGCCAACGTCCTGACTTTC.

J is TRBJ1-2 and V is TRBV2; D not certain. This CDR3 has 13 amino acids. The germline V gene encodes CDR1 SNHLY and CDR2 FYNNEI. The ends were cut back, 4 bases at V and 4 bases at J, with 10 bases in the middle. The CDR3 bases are TGTGCCAGCAGTGGACCGGGCCTCTATGGCTACACCTTC. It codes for CASSGPGLYGYTF.

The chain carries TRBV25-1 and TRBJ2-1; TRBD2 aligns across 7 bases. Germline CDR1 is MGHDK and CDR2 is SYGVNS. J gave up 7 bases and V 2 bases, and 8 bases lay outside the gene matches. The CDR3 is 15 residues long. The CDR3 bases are TGTGCCAGCAGTGAAGCTAGCGGCCAAAGGAATGAGCAGTTCTTC. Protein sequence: CASSEASGQRNEQFF.

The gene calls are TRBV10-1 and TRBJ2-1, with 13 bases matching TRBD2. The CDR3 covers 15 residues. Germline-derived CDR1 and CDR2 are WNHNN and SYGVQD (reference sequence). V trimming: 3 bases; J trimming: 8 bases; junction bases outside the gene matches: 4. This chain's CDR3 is CASSDPGLAGDEQFF. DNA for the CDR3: TGCGCCAGCAGTGACCCCGGACTAGCGGGAGATGAGCAGTTCTTC.